Sequencing of this T cell receptor (beta chain) was carried out in a study of neurological immune-mediated disorders. V lost 4 bases and J lost 4, with 18 bases in between. CDR3 length: 15 amino acids. Germline V gives CDR1 SGHRS, CDR2 YFSETQ. cDNA was made by 5'RACE with 10-nucleotide random UMIs. Each CDR3 protein is one row after TCRdb ran MiXCR on the 5' RACE reads. Among 50,000 to 60,000 distinct CDR3 sequences listed, 3% to 4% were seen once. This clonotype was recorded many times. The rearrangement links TRBV5-1 to TRBJ2-7; D is perhaps TRBD1 (5 bases). Sequenced input: CD4+ T cells from blood. The TCR sequence derives from a woman aged 35 to 49 with multiple sclerosis. The CDR3 loop is CASSPKGQGTYEQYF. CDR3 in DNA: TGCGCCAGCAGCCCAAAGGGGCAGGGTACGTACGAGCAGTACTTC.